What follows is one TCR beta chain and its context. The sample belongs to a study of blood T cell repertoires in COVID-19. In the study overall: Spain, Italy and the United States supplied samples that represented acute and convalescent COVID-19. The analysed material was cDNA or gDNA that came from T cells, B-cell-depleted T cells, or PBMCs.

Original handling: Amplification with reference gene primers provided the estimates of nucleated cell counts. Sequencing used immunoSEQ multiplex PCR; TCRdb keeps in-frame clones, though not all of them. V and J calls and clone size are given by that table; D and trimming were obtained from the DNA. The profile shows 100,000 or so clones, 81% of them singletons. CDR1 is MNHEY and CDR2 is SVGEGT in the germline V gene. This CDR3 is 12 amino acids long. Trimming pared 2 bases from V and 4 bases from J, leaving 5 bases between. The receptor was derived from a human donor in a cohort sampled during active COVID-19. The chain combines TRBV6-2 or TRBV6-3 with TRBJ1-1, with no clear D. The sequenced material came from peripheral blood. The chain's CDR3 is CASSYLSTEAFF. The CDR3 DNA is TGTGCCAGCAGTTACCTATCCACTGAAGCTTTCTTT.